These T cell receptor beta chains were read from a single sample in a study of cytomegalovirus exposure and HLA in healthy donors. Sequenced by immunoSEQ multiplex PCR; TCRdb stores in-frame clones only, minus some. The top ten clones hold more than 8.5% of a sample with 150,000 to 200,000 clones, roughly 80% of them seen once. The sample was PBMCs. Receptor source: a man aged 25 to 40 in good health and CMV-seropositive. Each CDR3 is given with its conserved first and last residue. A D gene is named only where the DNA matches it firmly. Clone sizes are given selectively: once, few, many, or a class where the clone is expanded.

J gene: TRBJ2-1; D gene: TRBD2; V gene: TRBV30; clone size: .; CDR3 DNA: TGTGCCTGGAGTCTCCTAGCGGGGGGTTTGGGTGAGCAGTTCTTC; CDR3 protein: CAWSLLAGGLGEQFF
J gene: TRBJ1-2; D gene: .; V gene: TRBV30; clone size: few; CDR3 DNA: TGTGCCTGGAAATATCAGGGTGGCTATGGCTACACCTTC; CDR3 protein: CAWKYQGGYGYTF
J gene: TRBJ2-7; D gene: .; V gene: TRBV2; clone size: .; CDR3 DNA: TGTGCCAGCAGTGAACAGGGCGAAAGCTCCTACGAGCAGTACTTC; CDR3 protein: CASSEQGESSYEQYF
J gene: TRBJ1-1; D gene: TRBD1; V gene: TRBV7-9; clone size: .; CDR3 DNA: TGTGCCAGCGATTCCAACAGGGGGCGTCTCACTGAAGCTTTCTTT; CDR3 protein: CASDSNRGRLTEAFF
J gene: TRBJ2-1; D gene: TRBD2; V gene: TRBV7-2; clone size: .; CDR3 DNA: TGTGCCAGCAGCCTTTCTAGCGGGAACTACAATGAGCAGTTCTTC; CDR3 protein: CASSLSSGNYNEQFF
J gene: TRBJ2-1; D gene: .; V gene: TRBV19; clone size: .; CDR3 DNA: TGTGCCAGTAGTGAACCCACAGGGTGGAGGACAAATGAGCAGTTCTTC; CDR3 protein: CASSEPTGWRTNEQFF
J gene: TRBJ2-7; D gene: .; V gene: TRBV4-1; clone size: .; CDR3 DNA: TGCGCCAGCAGCGAACGGGGGTACGACTCCTACGAGCAGTACTTC; CDR3 protein: CASSERGYDSYEQYF
J gene: TRBJ2-3; D gene: .; V gene: TRBV5-1; clone size: few; CDR3 DNA: TGCGCCAGCAGCGGGGGGGCCAGTAAAAGAGATACGCAGTATTTT; CDR3 protein: CASSGGASKRDTQYF
J gene: TRBJ2-7; D gene: TRBD1; V gene: TRBV11-2; clone size: .; CDR3 DNA: TGTGCCAGCAGCTTCGGGACAGGCTCCTACGAGCAGTACTTC; CDR3 protein: CASSFGTGSYEQYF
J gene: TRBJ1-4; D gene: TRBD1; V gene: TRBV4-3; clone size: .; CDR3 DNA: TGCGCCAGCAGCCAAGACCCCGGGACAGCCTTGAATGGACTGTTTTTT; CDR3 protein: CASSQDPGTALNGLFF
J gene: TRBJ2-5; D gene: TRBD2; V gene: TRBV10-3; clone size: .; CDR3 DNA: TGTGCCATCAGTGCCGGACTAGCGGGGGGGAATGGAGAGACCCAGTACTTC; CDR3 protein: CAISAGLAGGNGETQYF
J gene: TRBJ2-7; D gene: TRBD2; V gene: TRBV7-8; clone size: .; CDR3 DNA: TGTGCCAGCAGCTTAGGGACCTTAGCGGGAGGGCCGGACGAGCAGTACTTC; CDR3 protein: CASSLGTLAGGPDEQYF
J gene: TRBJ2-7; D gene: TRBD1; V gene: TRBV9; clone size: few; CDR3 DNA: TGTGCCAGCAGCGTTAGCCAGGGGGCCTACGAGCAGTACTTC; CDR3 protein: CASSVSQGAYEQYF
J gene: TRBJ1-2; D gene: .; V gene: TRBV5-6; clone size: .; CDR3 DNA: TGTGCCAGCAGCTTTGAGATTTTGGCAGGGAGGAGCGGCTACACCTTC; CDR3 protein: CASSFEILAGRSGYTF
J gene: TRBJ2-1; D gene: TRBD2; V gene: TRBV6-6; clone size: .; CDR3 DNA: TGTGCCAGCAGGGTGGGACTAGCGGTCTTCAATGAGCAGTTCTTC; CDR3 protein: CASRVGLAVFNEQFF
J gene: TRBJ2-1; D gene: TRBD2; V gene: TRBV27; clone size: once; CDR3 DNA: TGTGCCAGCAGTTTCGTGACTAGCGGGGGGATCTCCTACAATGAGCAGTTCTTC; CDR3 protein: CASSFVTSGGISYNEQFF
J gene: TRBJ2-5; D gene: .; V gene: TRBV5-5; clone size: .; CDR3 DNA: TGTGCCAGCAGCGAAACAGGGTTTACCTCAGAGACCCAGTACTTC; CDR3 protein: CASSETGFTSETQYF
J gene: TRBJ2-3; D gene: .; V gene: TRBV4-3; clone size: .; CDR3 DNA: TGCGCCAGCAGCCAAGATCTGGGCTTGACAGATACGCAGTATTTT; CDR3 protein: CASSQDLGLTDTQYF
J gene: TRBJ2-1; D gene: .; V gene: TRBV7-9; clone size: few; CDR3 DNA: TGTGCCAGCAGCATTGCTAGGAATGAGCAGTTCTTC; CDR3 protein: CASSIARNEQFF
J gene: TRBJ2-3; D gene: TRBD2; V gene: TRBV6-1; clone size: .; CDR3 DNA: TGTGCCAGCAGTGAGCGGGGGGCCGACACAGATACGCAGTATTTT; CDR3 protein: CASSERGADTDTQYF
J gene: TRBJ2-2; D gene: TRBD2; V gene: TRBV5-1; clone size: few; CDR3 DNA: TGCGCCAGCAGAAACGGACTAGCGGGGTACACCGGGGAGCTGTTTTTT; CDR3 protein: CASRNGLAGYTGELFF
J gene: TRBJ2-7; D gene: TRBD1; V gene: TRBV7-2; clone size: .; CDR3 DNA: TGTGCCAGCAGCTTAGAGGACAGGGGGTGGTACGAGCAGTACTTC; CDR3 protein: CASSLEDRGWYEQYF
J gene: TRBJ2-7; D gene: TRBD1; V gene: TRBV7-2; clone size: few; CDR3 DNA: TGTGCCAGCAGCTTAGTGCAGGGGGACGAGCAGTACTTC; CDR3 protein: CASSLVQGDEQYF
J gene: TRBJ1-4; D gene: TRBD1; V gene: TRBV4-3; clone size: few; CDR3 DNA: TGCGCCAGCAGCCACGCCGGGACAGCGAATGAAAAACTGTTTTTT; CDR3 protein: CASSHAGTANEKLFF
J gene: TRBJ1-6; D gene: .; V gene: TRBV9; clone size: .; CDR3 DNA: TGTGCCAGCAGCGTAGAACAAGGGGAAAACTATAATTCACCCCTCCACTTT; CDR3 protein: CASSVEQGENYNSPLHF
J gene: TRBJ2-4; D gene: .; V gene: TRBV19; clone size: medium-sized; CDR3 DNA: TGTGCCAGTAGCAGGGGAGCCAAAAACATTCAGTACTTC; CDR3 protein: CASSRGAKNIQYF
J gene: TRBJ1-1; D gene: .; V gene: TRBV7-9; clone size: .; CDR3 DNA: TGTGCCAGCAGCTCTGGGGGGGTCGTGACTGAAGCTTTCTTT; CDR3 protein: CASSSGGVVTEAFF
J gene: TRBJ2-7; D gene: .; V gene: TRBV6-5; clone size: .; CDR3 DNA: TGTGCCAGCAGTAGGGCAGCGGAACACGAGCAGTACTTC; CDR3 protein: CASSRAAEHEQYF
J gene: TRBJ2-7; D gene: .; V gene: TRBV19; clone size: .; CDR3 DNA: TGTGCCAGTAGAGCGGCCGTCTCCTACGAGCAGTACTTC; CDR3 protein: CASRAAVSYEQYF
J gene: TRBJ2-1; D gene: TRBD1; V gene: TRBV7-2; clone size: .; CDR3 DNA: TGTGCCAGCAGCTTAGACACAGGGGAGACTGAGCAGTTCTTC; CDR3 protein: CASSLDTGETEQFF
J gene: TRBJ1-5; D gene: TRBD1; V gene: TRBV19; clone size: .; CDR3 DNA: TGTGCCAGTAGTGTAAGCTGGACAGGGGGGGGTCAGCCCCAGCATTTT; CDR3 protein: CASSVSWTGGGQPQHF
J gene: TRBJ2-1; D gene: .; V gene: TRBV2; clone size: .; CDR3 DNA: TGTGCCAGCAGCCCAGAGGCTGAGCAGTTCTTC; CDR3 protein: CASSPEAEQFF
J gene: TRBJ2-1; D gene: TRBD2; V gene: TRBV7-9; clone size: .; CDR3 DNA: TGTGCCAGCAGCCCTGGGACTAGCGGGGGCCGCTTTTACAATGAGCAGTTCTTC; CDR3 protein: CASSPGTSGGRFYNEQFF
J gene: TRBJ2-1; D gene: .; V gene: TRBV13; clone size: .; CDR3 DNA: TGTGCCAGCAGCTCCCCTCTGACTTTCTACAATGAGCAGTTCTTC; CDR3 protein: CASSSPLTFYNEQFF
J gene: TRBJ1-3; D gene: .; V gene: TRBV27; clone size: .; CDR3 DNA: TGTGCCACCCCGTTTGACACCATATATTTT; CDR3 protein: CATPFDTIYF
J gene: TRBJ2-7; D gene: TRBD2; V gene: TRBV7-9; clone size: .; CDR3 DNA: TGTGCCAGCAGCTTAGAGGAGACTAGCGGGAGGGAAGTCCCCTACGAGCAGTACTTC; CDR3 protein: CASSLEETSGREVPYEQYF
J gene: TRBJ2-2; D gene: TRBD2; V gene: TRBV15; clone size: .; CDR3 DNA: TGTGCCACCAGCAGAGATCGGGCTAGCGGGAGGGATGGTACCGGGGAGCTGTTTTTT; CDR3 protein: CATSRDRASGRDGTGELFF
J gene: TRBJ1-1; D gene: TRBD1; V gene: TRBV9; clone size: .; CDR3 DNA: TGTGCCAGCAGCCCACGACAGGGGGGCACTGAAGCTTTCTTT; CDR3 protein: CASSPRQGGTEAFF
J gene: TRBJ2-5; D gene: TRBD2; V gene: TRBV2; clone size: .; CDR3 DNA: TGTGCCAGCAAACTGACTAGCGCACTCCAAGAGACCCAGTACTTC; CDR3 protein: CASKLTSALQETQYF
J gene: TRBJ1-2; D gene: TRBD1; V gene: TRBV10-3; clone size: .; CDR3 DNA: TGTGCCATCAGAACAGGGGAATTGGGCGGCTACACCTTC; CDR3 protein: CAIRTGELGGYTF
J gene: TRBJ1-5; D gene: .; V gene: TRBV16; clone size: .; CDR3 DNA: TGTGCCAGCAGCCAAGGACAGAGCAATCAGCCCCAGCATTTT; CDR3 protein: CASSQGQSNQPQHF